The 8 T cell receptor beta chains below come from one sample, sequenced in a study of cytomegalovirus exposure and HLA in healthy donors. The PCR had 60 Vbeta and 13 Jbeta primers. TCRdb's copy holds only in-frame clones and misses some; the assay was immunoSEQ multiplex PCR. Its listing shows under 65,000 clones. Sequencing was carried out using PBMCs. All receptors come from a woman aged 40 to 50 in good health and CMV-seronegative.

The rearrangement joins TRBV5-1 to TRBJ1-5; 8 bases are a match to TRBD1. This CDR3 is built from 15 residues. V was pared by 0 bases and J by 6 bases, with 5 bases of the junction left unmatched. Germline-derived CDR1 and CDR2 are SGHRS and YFSETQ. The CDR3 loop reads CASSLGQGASQPQHF. CDR3 nucleotides: TGCGCCAGCAGCTTGGGCCAGGGGGCTAGTCAGCCCCAGCATTTT.

J is TRBJ1-5 and V is TRBV19; D gene uncertain. Germline CDR1 LNHDA, CDR2 SQIVND (reference sequence). This CDR3 is built from 15 residues. The V gene lost 6 bases and the J gene lost 0 bases, with 12 bases spanning the gap. The CDR3 DNA is TGTGCCAGTAGGCAAACAGTTAATAGCAATCAGCCCCAGCATTTT. As protein: CASRQTVNSNQPQHF.

V gene TRBV5-1 combines with J gene TRBJ1-1; 9 bases are shared with TRBD1. There are 16 residues in the CDR3. V lost 4 bases and J lost 0; bases outside the gene matches: 7. The germline CDR1 and CDR2 sequences are SGHRS and YFSETQ. The CDR3 loop reads CASSPGDRVLNTEAFF. CDR3 in DNA: TGCGCCAGCAGCCCCGGGGACAGGGTTTTGAACACTGAAGCTTTCTTT.

The chain links TRBV28 to TRBJ2-3; TRBD2 matches 10 bases. CDR1 MDHEN and CDR2 SYDVKM come from the germline V gene. The CDR3 consists of 16 residues. J lost 9 bases, V lost 6 bases, and 15 bases had no gene match. The CDR3 is CASRSATSGDLQTQYF. DNA for the CDR3: TGTGCCAGCAGATCCGCCACTAGCGGGGACCTCCAGACGCAGTATTTT.

The DNA for the CDR3 is TGTGCCAGCTCACCAACTGGACAGGAGACTGAAAAACTGTTTTTT. Its translation: CASSPTGQETEKLFF. The chain couples TRBV18 to TRBJ1-4; 7 nucleotides align to TRBD1. The CDR3 contains 15 residues. Looked up from germline, CDR1 is KGHSH and CDR2 is LQKENI. Unmatched junction bases numbered 7, after V lost 2 bases and J lost 7 bases. The variable domain in full, completed from reference TRBV18 and TRBJ1-4, reads NAGVMQNPRHLVRRRGQEARLRCSPMKGHSHVYWYRQLPEEGLKFMVYLQKENIIDESGMPKERFSAEFPKEGPSILRIQQVVRGDSAAYFCASSPTGQETEKLFFGSGTQLSVL.

The chain carries TRBV7-2 and TRBJ2-7; 11 bases are shared with TRBD1. From germline, CDR1 is SGHTA and CDR2 FQGNSA. CDR3 length: 15 residues. Trimming cost V 1 base and J 5 bases; bases outside gene matches: 4. The CDR3 nucleotides read TGTGCCAGCAGCTTAGTTGGGACAGGGGGGAACGAGCAGTACTTC. Amino acids: CASSLVGTGGNEQYF. Full variable domain (remainder filled in from reference TRBV7-2 and TRBJ2-7): GAGVSQSPSNKVTEKGKDVELRCDPISGHTALYWYRQSLGQGLEFLIYFQGNSAPDKSGLPSDRFSAERTGGSVSTLTIQRTQQEDSAVYLCASSLVGTGGNEQYFGPGTRLTVT.

This chain joins TRBV10-3 and TRBJ2-5; a possible D gene is TRBD2 (6 bases). The J call is in doubt because the DNA end fits TRBJ2-7 better. CDR3 length equals 13 residues. Germline CDR1 and CDR2: ENHRY and SYGVKD. Here the CDR3 reads CAIRVGGNYEQYF. In nucleotides, the CDR3 is TGTGCCATCAGGGTCGGAGGGAACTACGAGCAGTACTTC.

This chain links TRBV30 with TRBJ2-7, with a weak D call TRBD1 (5 bases). The CDR3 is made up of 11 amino acids. Trimming took 1 base from V and 6 from J, leaving 7 bases between them. Germline assignment: CDR1 GTSNPN and CDR2 SVGIG (reference sequence). DNA for the CDR3: TGTGCCTGGAGTGCAGGGTCCGAGCAGTACTTC. The encoded protein is CAWSAGSEQYF.